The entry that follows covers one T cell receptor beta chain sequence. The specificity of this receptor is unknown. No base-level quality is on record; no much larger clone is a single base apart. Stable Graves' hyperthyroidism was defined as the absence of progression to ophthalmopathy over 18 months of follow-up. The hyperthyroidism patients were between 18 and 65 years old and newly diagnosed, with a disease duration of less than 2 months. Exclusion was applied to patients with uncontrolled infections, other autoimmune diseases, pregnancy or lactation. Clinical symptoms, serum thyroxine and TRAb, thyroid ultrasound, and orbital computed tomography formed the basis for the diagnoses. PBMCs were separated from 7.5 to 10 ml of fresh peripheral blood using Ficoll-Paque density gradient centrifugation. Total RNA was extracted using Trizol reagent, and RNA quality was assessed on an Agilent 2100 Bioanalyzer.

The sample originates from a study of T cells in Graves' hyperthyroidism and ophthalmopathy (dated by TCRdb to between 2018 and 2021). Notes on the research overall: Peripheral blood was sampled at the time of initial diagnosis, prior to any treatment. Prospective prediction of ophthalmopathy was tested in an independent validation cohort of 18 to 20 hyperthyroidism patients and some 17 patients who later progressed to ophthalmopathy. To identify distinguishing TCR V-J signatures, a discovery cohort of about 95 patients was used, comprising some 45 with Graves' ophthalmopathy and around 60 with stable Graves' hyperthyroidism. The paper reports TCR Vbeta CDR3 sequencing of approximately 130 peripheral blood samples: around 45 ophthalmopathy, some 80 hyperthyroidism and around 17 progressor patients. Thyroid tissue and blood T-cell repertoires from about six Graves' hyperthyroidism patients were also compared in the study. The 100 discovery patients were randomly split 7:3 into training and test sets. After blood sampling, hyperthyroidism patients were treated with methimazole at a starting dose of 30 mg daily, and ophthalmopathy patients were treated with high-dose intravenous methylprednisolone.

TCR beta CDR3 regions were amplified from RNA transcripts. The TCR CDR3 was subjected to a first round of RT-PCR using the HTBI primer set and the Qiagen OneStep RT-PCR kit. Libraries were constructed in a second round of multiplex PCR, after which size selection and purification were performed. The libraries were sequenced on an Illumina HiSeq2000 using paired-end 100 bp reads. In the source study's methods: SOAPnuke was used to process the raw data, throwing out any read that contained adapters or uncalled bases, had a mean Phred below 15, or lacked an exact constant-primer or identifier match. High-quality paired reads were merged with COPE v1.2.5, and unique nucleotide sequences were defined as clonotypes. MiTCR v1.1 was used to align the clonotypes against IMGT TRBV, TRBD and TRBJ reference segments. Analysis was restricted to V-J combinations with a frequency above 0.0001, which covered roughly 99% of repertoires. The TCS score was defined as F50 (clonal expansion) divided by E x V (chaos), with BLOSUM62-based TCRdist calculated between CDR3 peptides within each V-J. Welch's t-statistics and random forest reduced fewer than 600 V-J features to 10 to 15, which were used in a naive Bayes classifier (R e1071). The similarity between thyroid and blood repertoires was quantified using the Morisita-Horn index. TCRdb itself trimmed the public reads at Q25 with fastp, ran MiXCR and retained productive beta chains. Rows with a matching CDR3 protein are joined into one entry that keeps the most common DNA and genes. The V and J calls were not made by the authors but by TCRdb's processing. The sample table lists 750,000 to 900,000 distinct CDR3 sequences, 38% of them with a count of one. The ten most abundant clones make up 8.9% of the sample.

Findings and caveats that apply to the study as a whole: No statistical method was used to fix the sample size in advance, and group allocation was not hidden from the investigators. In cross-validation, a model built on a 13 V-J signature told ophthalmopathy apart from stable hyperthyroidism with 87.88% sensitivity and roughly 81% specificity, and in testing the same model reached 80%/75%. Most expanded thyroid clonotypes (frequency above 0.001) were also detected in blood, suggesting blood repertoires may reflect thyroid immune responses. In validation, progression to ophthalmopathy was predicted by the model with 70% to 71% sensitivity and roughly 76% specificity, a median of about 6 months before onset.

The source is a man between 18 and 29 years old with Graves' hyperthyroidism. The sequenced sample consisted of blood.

The CDR3 sequence is CASSAGDGPTEAFF. The nucleotide sequence reads TGTGCCAGCAGCGCTGGCGACGGTCCCACTGAAGCTTTCTTT. This sequence uses TRBV25-1 and TRBJ1-1; the D gene cannot be named for sure. The germline V gene encodes CDR1 MGHDK and CDR2 SYGVNS. Deletion took 6 bases off V and 4 bases off J, with a span of 15 bases between the germline ends. Including cysteine and phenylalanine, the CDR3 has 14 amino acids. The DNA shown is the 42-base CDR3, in frame from base 1. Outside the CDR3, residues come from the reference TRBV25-1 and TRBJ1-1 proteins, so the full variable domain is: EADIYQTPRYLVIGTGKKITLECSQTMGHDKMYWYQQDPGMELHLIHYSYGVNSTEKGDLSSESTVSRIRTEHFPLTLESARPSHTSQYLCASSAGDGPTEAFFGQGTRLTVV.